What follows are 11 T cell receptor beta chains derived from one specimen sequenced in a study of CD8+ T cells in alopecia areata. Following extraction, RNA underwent reverse transcription to cDNA, which served as the sequencing template. Generated by immunoSEQ multiplex PCR, the TCRdb table keeps only in-frame clones and is missing some. Of approximately 13,000 clones in the sample, roughly 58% were seen once. In the case of several patients, the CD4+ cells were sorted into CD25+CD127- cells. Sequenced material: CD4+ Tregs sorted from blood. The receptors come from a human donor with alopecia areata.

The rearrangement joins TRBV7-9 to TRBJ2-2, with 8 nucleotides matching TRBD1. V lost 7 bases and J lost 3; bases outside the gene matches: 10. Germline CDR1 reads SEHNR; CDR2 reads FQNEAQ (reference sequence). This CDR3 is built from 16 residues. The CDR3 loop is CASTPDRAADTGELFF. The CDR3 DNA reads TGTGCCAGCACCCCGGACAGGGCGGCGGACACCGGGGAGCTGTTTTTT.

This clone was seen a handful of times. The gene calls are TRBV28 and TRBJ2-7; unclear D gene. Between the trimmed V and J ends, which lost 2 bases and 6 bases, there was a span of 5 bases. This CDR3 has 11 residues. Germline V gives CDR1 MDHEN, CDR2 SYDVKM. CDR3 amino acids: CASSLSTEQYF. In DNA, the CDR3 is TGTGCCAGCAGTTTAAGTACCGAGCAGTACTTC.

The chain uses TRBV18 and TRBJ2-1; TRBD2 matches at 8 bases. Germline values: CDR1 KGHSH, CDR2 LQKENI. Trimming took 0 bases from V and 6 from J; bases not matched to a gene: 4. The CDR3 covers 15 residues. CDR3 DNA sequence: TGTGCCAGCTCACCACCATCAAGCGGGGGCAATGAGCAGTTCTTC. Translated: CASSPPSSGGNEQFF.

A few counts support this clone. The rearrangement joins TRBV5-4 to TRBJ2-1; no clear D. The V gene's germline CDR1 is SGHNT and CDR2 YYREEE (reference sequence). This CDR3 is 12 amino acids long. Trimming shortened V by 1 base and J by 10 bases, and 9 bases separated the two germline ends. The CDR3 loop is CASSLTRREQFF. CDR3 DNA: TGTGCCAGCAGCTTGACCAGACGGGAGCAGTTCTTC.

In its sample, this clone ranks as medium-sized (0.01 to 0.1%). The gene calls are TRBV28 and TRBJ2-4; 7 bases are a match to TRBD1. In germline, CDR1 is MDHEN, CDR2 SYDVKM. The CDR3 extends over 13 amino acids. V lost 3 bases and J lost 6; bases outside the gene matches: 2. CDR3 loop: CASSLGQLNIQYF. Written as DNA, the CDR3 is TGTGCCAGCAGTTTGGGACAGTTAAACATTCAGTACTTC.

This clone occurred a few times. The chain combines TRBV6-1 with TRBJ1-4; no clear D. Germline V gene data show CDR1 as MNHNS and CDR2 as SASEGT. The CDR3 is 18 residues long. V lost 4 bases and J 8 bases, leaving 26 bases between the germline ends. CDR3 in amino acids: CASSATGRTIRNLEKLFF. The CDR3, as DNA: TGTGCCAGCAGTGCTACCGGACGGACCATAAGGAATTTGGAAAAACTGTTTTTT.

CDR3 sequence reads: CASSYALAGVIHEQYF. As DNA, the CDR3 is TGTGCCAGCAGTTATGCACTAGCGGGAGTAATCCACGAGCAGTACTTC. The chain links TRBV6-6 to TRBJ2-7, with TRBD2 matching over 11 bases. V was pared by 3 bases and J by 5 bases, with 9 bases of the junction left unmatched. Germline loops: CDR1 MNHNY, CDR2 SVGAGI (reference sequence). CDR3 length: 16 amino acids.

The gene calls are TRBV28 and TRBJ2-1; tentatively, D is TRBD1 or TRBD2 (6 bases each). CDR1 MDHEN and CDR2 SYDVKM come from the germline V gene. The CDR3 is 14 amino acids. Trimming took off 7 bases at V and 4 bases at J, with 14 bases between the two ends. DNA of the CDR3: TGTGCCAGCACCGCCCGGGGGCGGTACAATGAGCAGTTCTTC. This codes for CASTARGRYNEQFF.

CDR3 residues: CASSQDLGLAGHNEQFF. The CDR3 DNA reads as TGCGCCAGCAGCCAAGATCTGGGACTAGCGGGTCACAATGAGCAGTTCTTC. The V call is TRBV4-1, the J call TRBJ2-1, with 12 positions matching TRBD2. The CDR3 loop spans 17 amino acids. V was clipped by 0 bases and J by 5 bases; unmatched bases: 5. Germline V gene lookup returns CDR1 MGHRA and CDR2 YSYEKL.

The chain joins TRBV6-1 to TRBJ2-5; D ambiguous. The CDR3 is 13 residues long. The V end lost 5 bases, the J end lost 5 bases, and 12 bases lay between the germline ends. Germline values: CDR1 MNHNS, CDR2 SASEGT. CDR3 residues: CASSPRIGETQYF. Here the CDR3 DNA reads TGTGCCAGCAGTCCGAGAATAGGGGAGACCCAGTACTTC.

This clone appeared once. The V gene is TRBV5-1, the J gene TRBJ2-7, with a tentative D call TRBD1 (5 bases). The CDR3 contains 13 residues. Trimming cost V 0 bases and J 9 bases, with 13 bases left between them. CDR1 is SGHRS and CDR2 is YFSETQ in the germline V gene. The CDR3 is CASSLATETRQYF. The CDR3 bases are TGCGCCAGCAGCTTGGCGACAGAAACGAGGCAGTACTTC.